This T cell receptor beta chain was observed in a study of monozygotic twins with cystic fibrosis. The study's findings and limits: Age, concordance and disease severity did not associate with shared CDR3 numbers.

About this clone: The antigen is undetermined.

Data came from immunoSEQ multiplex PCR; TCRdb stores just in-frame clones and leaves some out. The sample contains tens of thousands of clones, roughly 96% of which appear only once. This CDR3 is built from 15 residues. The germline V gene encodes CDR1 SNHLY and CDR2 FYNNEI. J gave up 5 bases and V 6 bases, and 10 bases lay outside the gene matches. This sequence was found in a girl aged 2 to 9 with cystic fibrosis. The sequenced sample was blood. The chain is built from TRBV2 and TRBJ1-1; 9 bases line up with TRBD1. CDR3 in amino acids: CASRLKQGAWTEAFF. In DNA, the CDR3 is TGTGCCAGCAGGCTCAAACAGGGGGCTTGGACTGAAGCTTTCTTT.